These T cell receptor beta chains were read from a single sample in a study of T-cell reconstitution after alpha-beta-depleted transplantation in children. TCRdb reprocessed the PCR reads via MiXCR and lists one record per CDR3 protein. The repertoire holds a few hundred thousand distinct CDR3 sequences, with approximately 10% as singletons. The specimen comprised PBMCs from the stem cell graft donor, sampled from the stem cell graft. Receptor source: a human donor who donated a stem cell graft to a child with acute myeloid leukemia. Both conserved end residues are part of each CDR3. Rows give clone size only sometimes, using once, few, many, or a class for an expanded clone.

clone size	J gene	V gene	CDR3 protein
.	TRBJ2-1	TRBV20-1	CSARREGWYNEQFF
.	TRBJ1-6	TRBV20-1	CSARAGGQNSPLHF
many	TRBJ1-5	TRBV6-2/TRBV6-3	CASSQRQGTHSNQPQHF
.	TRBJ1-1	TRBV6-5	CASSYGPRITEAFF
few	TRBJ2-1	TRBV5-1	CASRQVPDSYNEQFF
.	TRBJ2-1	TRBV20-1	CSARVGAGVFNEQFF
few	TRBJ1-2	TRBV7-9	CASSSRPDGTGYTF
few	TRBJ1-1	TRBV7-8	CASSPVNLQGSVEGNTEAFF
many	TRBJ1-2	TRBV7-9	CASSFRVGYGYTF
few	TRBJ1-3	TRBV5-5	CASSPQGAISGNTIYF
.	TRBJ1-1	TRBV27	CASSWGENTEAFF
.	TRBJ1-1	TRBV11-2	CASSSFTGQGDTEAFF
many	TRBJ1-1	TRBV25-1	CASSLPGGPAFF
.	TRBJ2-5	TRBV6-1	CASSKTGLETQYF
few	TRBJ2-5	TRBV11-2	CASSLVSGGGKETQYF
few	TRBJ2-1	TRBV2	CASVRDSYNEQFF
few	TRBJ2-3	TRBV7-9	CASSGTGGIDTQYF
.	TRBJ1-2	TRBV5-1	CASSSLLGENYGYTF
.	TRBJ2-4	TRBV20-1	CSALTLAKNIQYF
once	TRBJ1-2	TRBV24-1	CATSDRTGNGYTF
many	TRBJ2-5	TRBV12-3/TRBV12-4	CASSLVPGLETQYF
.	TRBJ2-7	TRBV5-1	CASSLAGFEQYF
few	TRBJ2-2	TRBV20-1	CSATTGGTNTGELFF
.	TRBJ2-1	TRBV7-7	CASSRGFGNEQFF
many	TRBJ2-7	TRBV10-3	CAIGTGSYEQYF
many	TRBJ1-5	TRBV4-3	CASSQGTGNQHF
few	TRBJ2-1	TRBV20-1	CSARDVAGEAYNEQFF